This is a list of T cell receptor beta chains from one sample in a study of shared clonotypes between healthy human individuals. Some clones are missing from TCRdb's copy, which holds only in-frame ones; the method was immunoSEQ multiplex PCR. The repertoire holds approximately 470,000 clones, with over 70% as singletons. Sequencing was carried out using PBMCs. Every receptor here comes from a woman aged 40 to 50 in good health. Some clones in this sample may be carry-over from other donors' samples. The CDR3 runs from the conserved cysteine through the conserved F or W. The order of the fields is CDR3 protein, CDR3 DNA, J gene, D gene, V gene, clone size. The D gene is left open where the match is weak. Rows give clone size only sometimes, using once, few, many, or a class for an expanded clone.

cdr3_aa: CASNDGTVYGYTF
cdr3_nt: TGTGCCAGCAACGACGGGACGGTCTATGGCTACACCTTC
j_call: TRBJ1-2
d_call: NA
v_call: TRBV6-5
clone_size: few

cdr3_aa: CASSLGQGPNEQFF
cdr3_nt: TGCGCCAGCAGCTTGGGACAGGGCCCCAATGAGCAGTTCTTC
j_call: TRBJ2-1
d_call: TRBD1
v_call: TRBV5-1
clone_size: NA

cdr3_aa: CASSSRDIGTQYF
cdr3_nt: TGTGCCAGTAGTTCGCGGGACATCGGGACCCAGTACTTC
j_call: TRBJ2-5
d_call: NA
v_call: TRBV19
clone_size: NA

cdr3_aa: CASSANYSNQPQHF
cdr3_nt: TGTGCCAGCAGTGCTAATTATAGCAATCAGCCCCAGCATTTT
j_call: TRBJ1-5
d_call: NA
v_call: TRBV25-1
clone_size: few

cdr3_aa: CASSEIRTGANEQFF
cdr3_nt: TGTGCCAGCAGTGAGATCCGGACAGGGGCCAATGAGCAGTTCTTC
j_call: TRBJ2-1
d_call: TRBD1
v_call: TRBV2
clone_size: NA

cdr3_aa: CAWNRQGNTEAFF
cdr3_nt: TGTGCCTGGAACCGACAGGGGAACACTGAAGCTTTCTTT
j_call: TRBJ1-1
d_call: TRBD1
v_call: TRBV30
clone_size: NA

cdr3_aa: CASSYLGIEQFF
cdr3_nt: TGTGCCAGCAGTTACCTAGGGATTGAGCAGTTCTTC
j_call: TRBJ2-1
d_call: NA
v_call: TRBV7-9
clone_size: NA

cdr3_aa: CSVENLRGVNSYEQYF
cdr3_nt: TGCAGCGTTGAAAACCTCAGGGGGGTGAACTCCTACGAGCAGTACTTC
j_call: TRBJ2-7
d_call: NA
v_call: TRBV29-1
clone_size: NA

cdr3_aa: CASSDQGLLPNTEAFF
cdr3_nt: TGCGCCAGCAGCGACCAGGGGCTCCTTCCCAACACTGAAGCTTTCTTT
j_call: TRBJ1-1
d_call: NA
v_call: TRBV5-1
clone_size: NA

cdr3_aa: CASSKTGGPYNEQFF
cdr3_nt: TGCGCCAGCAGTAAAACAGGGGGCCCCTACAATGAGCAGTTCTTC
j_call: TRBJ2-1
d_call: TRBD1
v_call: TRBV10-2
clone_size: NA

cdr3_aa: CASSVVGDPWNEQFF
cdr3_nt: TGTGCCAGCAGCGTAGTTGGCGACCCCTGGAATGAGCAGTTCTTC
j_call: TRBJ2-1
d_call: NA
v_call: TRBV9
clone_size: NA

cdr3_aa: CASSRSGTSGTDTQYF
cdr3_nt: TGCGCCAGCAGCCGCAGTGGGACTAGCGGAACAGATACGCAGTATTTT
j_call: TRBJ2-3
d_call: TRBD2
v_call: TRBV5-1
clone_size: NA

cdr3_aa: CAGGEGVRETQYF
cdr3_nt: TGTGCCGGAGGAGAGGGGGTTCGAGAGACCCAGTACTTC
j_call: TRBJ2-5
d_call: NA
v_call: TRBV30
clone_size: few

cdr3_aa: CASSQGFDQPQHF
cdr3_nt: TGTGCCAGCAGCCAGGGGTTTGATCAGCCCCAGCATTTT
j_call: TRBJ1-5
d_call: NA
v_call: TRBV5-8
clone_size: NA

cdr3_aa: CASSVGGGRAPTGELFF
cdr3_nt: TGTGCCAGCAGCGTAGGGGGCGGGAGGGCCCCGACCGGGGAGCTGTTTTTT
j_call: TRBJ2-2
d_call: TRBD2
v_call: TRBV9
clone_size: NA

cdr3_aa: CASSERGTPLGLQYF
cdr3_nt: TGTGCCAGCAGTGAACGGGGGACACCTCTAGGTCTGCAGTACTTC
j_call: TRBJ2-7
d_call: NA
v_call: TRBV2
clone_size: few

cdr3_aa: CASSLRYRQSTDTQYF
cdr3_nt: TGTGCCAGCAGCTTAAGGTACAGGCAGAGCACAGATACGCAGTATTTT
j_call: TRBJ2-3
d_call: NA
v_call: TRBV7-2
clone_size: NA

cdr3_aa: CASKAGTSGNNEQFF
cdr3_nt: TGTGCCAGCAAGGCCGGGACTAGCGGGAACAATGAGCAGTTCTTC
j_call: TRBJ2-1
d_call: TRBD2
v_call: TRBV28
clone_size: few

cdr3_aa: CASGLAGTGELFF
cdr3_nt: TGTGCCAGCGGACTAGCGGGCACCGGGGAGCTGTTTTTT
j_call: TRBJ2-2
d_call: TRBD2
v_call: TRBV25-1
clone_size: NA

cdr3_aa: CASSLNSGVAYEQYF
cdr3_nt: TGTGCCAGCAGCTTAAATAGCGGCGTTGCCTACGAGCAGTACTTC
j_call: TRBJ2-7
d_call: NA
v_call: TRBV7-2
clone_size: many

cdr3_aa: CSVLSGANVLTF
cdr3_nt: TGCAGCGTCCTCTCTGGGGCCAACGTCCTGACTTTC
j_call: TRBJ2-6
d_call: NA
v_call: TRBV29-1
clone_size: once

cdr3_aa: CAISGLVGEQFF
cdr3_nt: TGTGCCATCAGCGGACTAGTCGGTGAGCAGTTCTTC
j_call: TRBJ2-1
d_call: TRBD2
v_call: TRBV10-3
clone_size: NA

cdr3_aa: CASSSQLNTEAFF
cdr3_nt: TGTGCCAGTAGTAGCCAGTTGAACACTGAAGCTTTCTTT
j_call: TRBJ1-1
d_call: NA
v_call: TRBV19
clone_size: NA

cdr3_aa: CSAAGGGYTEAFF
cdr3_nt: TGCAGCGCCGCCGGGGGGGGATACACTGAAGCTTTCTTT
j_call: TRBJ1-1
d_call: NA
v_call: TRBV29-1
clone_size: NA

cdr3_aa: CASSETGFSYEQYF
cdr3_nt: TGCGCCAGCAGTGAGACGGGGTTCTCCTACGAGCAGTACTTC
j_call: TRBJ2-7
d_call: NA
v_call: TRBV10-2
clone_size: many

cdr3_aa: CASSMNRDSSYEQYF
cdr3_nt: TGTGCCAGCAGCATGAACCGGGACAGCTCCTACGAGCAGTACTTC
j_call: TRBJ2-7
d_call: TRBD1
v_call: TRBV7-6
clone_size: NA

cdr3_aa: CSARDYEQYF
cdr3_nt: TGCAGTGCTCGTGACTACGAGCAGTACTTC
j_call: TRBJ2-7
d_call: NA
v_call: TRBV20-1
clone_size: NA

cdr3_aa: CASSQGWGTDTQYF
cdr3_nt: TGCGCCAGCAGCCAAGGTTGGGGCACAGATACGCAGTATTTT
j_call: TRBJ2-3
d_call: NA
v_call: TRBV4-3
clone_size: many

cdr3_aa: CASSPPAGANTGELFF
cdr3_nt: TGTGCCAGCAGCCCCCCGGCGGGAGCGAACACCGGGGAGCTGTTTTTT
j_call: TRBJ2-2
d_call: TRBD2
v_call: TRBV5-4
clone_size: once

cdr3_aa: CASSVGLAGNYNEQFF
cdr3_nt: TGTGCCAGCAGCGTAGGCCTAGCGGGGAACTACAATGAGCAGTTCTTC
j_call: TRBJ2-1
d_call: TRBD2
v_call: TRBV9
clone_size: NA

cdr3_aa: CASSFLQGTGELFF
cdr3_nt: TGTGCCAGCAGCTTCCTACAGGGGACCGGGGAGCTGTTTTTT
j_call: TRBJ2-2
d_call: TRBD1
v_call: TRBV7-8
clone_size: once

cdr3_aa: CASSPGQGTTNYGYTF
cdr3_nt: TGTGCCAGCTCACCGGGACAGGGGACTACTAACTATGGCTACACCTTC
j_call: TRBJ1-2
d_call: TRBD1
v_call: TRBV18
clone_size: once